This T cell receptor (beta chain) was sequenced in a study of blood T cell repertoires in COVID-19 (dated by TCRdb to about 2020). About the study as a whole: Samples from collaborators originated in the United States, Italy and Spain and spanned both the acute and convalescent phases of COVID-19. The prospective study material was composed of cDNA or gDNA derived from T cells, B-cell-depleted T cells, or PBMCs. The dataset comprised deeply sampled blood TCRbeta repertoires from subjects exposed to, actively infected with, or recovered from COVID-19. The repertoires were released in a freely available public database meant as a resource for research on the immune response to SARS-CoV-2. The samples were drawn from two sources: the first 160 participants of the ongoing ImmuneRACE study, and fewer than 1,500 subjects contributed by 6 global collaborators. Sample metadata almost always included a de-identified subject ID, COVID-19 status, age in years and sex. Where available, HLA class I and class II types were obtained from metadata supplied by the sample provider rather than from assay-based typing. Beyond this particular receptor, the publication reports: The quantity of clinical and demographic metadata differed by source and by participant and was supplied without curation.

Enrolling through a virtual design, the prospective study's participants ranged in age from roughly 18 to 89 years and lived across roughly 23 United States geographic areas. In the prospective study, participants were assigned to cohorts based on the clinical history participants reported in a screening survey and a study questionnaire. Recovered participants in ImmuneRACE Cohort 3 were defined by two consecutive negative NP/OP PCR tests, clearance by a healthcare professional, or resolution of symptoms. Mobile phlebotomists in the prospective study collected whole blood, serum and a nasopharyngeal or oropharyngeal swab from every participant. Additional blood draws and questionnaires over an approximately two-month period could optionally be provided by prospective study participants. Blood samples from the prospective study were shipped frozen or at room temperature prior to DNA extraction.

Looking up the germline V gene yields CDR1 KGHSH and CDR2 LQKENI. V and J are truncated by 3 bases and 8 bases respectively, leaving an intervening sequence of 13 bases. From its cysteine to its phenylalanine, the CDR3 spans 14 amino acids. The sequence is cut down to CDR3 DNA, 42 bases in frame from base 1. This clone showed up just a few times. Which antigen it targets is not known. No base quality values were provided; no much bigger clone lies one nucleotide off. The immunoSEQ Assay, a bias-controlled multiplex PCR, was used to amplify TCRbeta CDR3 regions from genomic DNA. As for how the authors treated the data: Within the assay, amplification of reference gene primers was used to estimate how many nucleated cells each sample contained. Sequence reads were collapsed and filtered to measure the absolute abundance of every unique TCRbeta CDR3 rearrangement. For each sample, productive Simpson clonality was calculated as the square root of Simpson's diversity index across productive rearrangements. As stored in TCRdb, this immuneACCESS dataset retains in-frame rearrangements with V and J assigned. A fraction of the clones does not appear; measured against another copy, unresolved V genes explain less than half of the discrepancy, and the remainder lacks a known reason. The V and J calls and clone size come from that table; D and trimming were worked out from the DNA. For this sample there are approximately 210,000 clones; roughly nine tenths appear just once. Around 2% of the sample goes to the ten largest clones.

Sequenced: PBMCs or T cells enriched from blood (not recorded which). Recombination linked TRBV18 to TRBJ1-4; the D region possibly corresponds to TRBD1 (6 bases align). This receptor was identified in a woman aged 25-40 years who had recovered from COVID-19. The bases read TGTGCCAGCTCACCCGACAGGTTGGGGGAAAAACTGTTTTTT. Its protein product is CASSPDRLGEKLFF. The CDR3, completed at both ends by the reference TRBV18 and TRBJ1-4 genes, gives the full variable domain NAGVMQNPRHLVRRRGQEARLRCSPMKGHSHVYWYRQLPEEGLKFMVYLQKENIIDESGMPKERFSAEFPKEGPSILRIQQVVRGDSAAYFCASSPDRLGEKLFFGSGTQLSVL.